This TCR beta chain was sequenced in a study of T cells after yellow fever vaccination. In the study overall: Researchers used SMART-Seq v4 Ultra Low Input to prepare fractions that had low cell numbers.

This clonotype was detected many times. What it recognizes is unknown. 5'RACE template switching added a universal primer site and UMIs to TCR cDNA. TCRdb re-called the 5' RACE reads with MiXCR, one entry per CDR3 protein. The sample yields 250,000 to 300,000 distinct CDR3 sequences, less than 9.5% seen once. This CDR3 spans 14 amino acids. Germline V lookup: CDR1 MNHEY, CDR2 SVGEGT. V shed 0 bases and J shed 5 bases, with 8 bases lying between them. The study, taken as a whole, reports: FACS-sorted repertoires could contain abundant clonotypes contaminating from the bulk population. Shared CD4/CD8 clonotypes were a small share, likely from convergent recombination.

The sequences come from CD4+ T cells sorted from PBMCs, collected 5 days after the yellow fever booster vaccination. This TCR came from a man aged 18 to 29 who received the YFV17D yellow fever vaccine. This chain uses TRBV6-2 or TRBV6-3 with TRBJ1-5; D is possibly TRBD1 (6 bases). CDR3 protein: CASSYSGGYQPQHF. CDR3 DNA: TGTGCCAGCAGTTACTCAGGGGGATATCAGCCCCAGCATTTT.